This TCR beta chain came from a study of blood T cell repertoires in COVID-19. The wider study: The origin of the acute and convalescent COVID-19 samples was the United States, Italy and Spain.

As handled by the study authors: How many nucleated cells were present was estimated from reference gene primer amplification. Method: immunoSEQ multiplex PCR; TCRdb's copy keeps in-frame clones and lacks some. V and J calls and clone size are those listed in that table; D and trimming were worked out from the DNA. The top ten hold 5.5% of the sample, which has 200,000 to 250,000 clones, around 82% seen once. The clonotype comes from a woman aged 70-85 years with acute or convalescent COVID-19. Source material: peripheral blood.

The CDR3 region has the DNA TGTGCCAGCTCACCAAACCTAGCATCGAACACCGGGGAGCTGTTTTTT. Protein: CASSPNLASNTGELFF. V and J are TRBV18 and TRBJ2-2, with D possibly being TRBD2 (5 bases). CDR3 length: 16 residues. Deletions cut 2 bases from V and 0 bases from J, with 10 bases between. The germline CDR1 and CDR2 sequences are KGHSH and LQKENI.